The 25 T cell receptor beta chains below were found in one sample sequenced in a study of blood T cell repertoires in COVID-19. Data came from immunoSEQ multiplex PCR; TCRdb stores just in-frame clones and leaves some out. The sample gives 200,000 to 250,000 clones, roughly 85% of which show up once; 4% to 6% is in the top ten. Sequencing input: peripheral blood. The receptors were gathered from a man aged 50 to 59 with COVID-19, enrolled during active disease.

V gene TRBV30 combines with J gene TRBJ2-3; 10 nucleotides align to TRBD2. CDR1 is GTSNPN and CDR2 is SVGIG in the germline V gene (reference sequence). The CDR3 is 14 amino acids. V lost 2 bases, J lost 4 bases, and 3 bases stayed unmatched. CDR3 sequence reads: CAWSYSGGPDTQYF. DNA of the CDR3: TGTGCCTGGAGTTATAGCGGGGGGCCAGATACGCAGTATTTT.

CDR3 sequence (DNA): TGTGCCTGGAGTGCGAACGACTGGGAGACCCAGTACTTC. Encoded protein: CAWSANDWETQYF. The chain combines TRBV30 with TRBJ2-5; D not resolved. CDR3 size: 13 residues. Germline V gives CDR1 GTSNPN, CDR2 SVGIG (reference sequence). The V end was cut by 1 base, the J end by 5 bases, with 11 bases between.

This rearrangement joins TRBV7-2 to TRBJ1-2, with D uncertain. The CDR3 is 16 residues long. Germline CDR1 is SGHTA and CDR2 is FQGNSA. Between the trimmed V and J ends, which lost 1 base and 1 base, there was a span of 13 bases. CDR3 nucleotides: TGTGCCAGCAGCTTAGTGTTCTCGGTTCATAACTATGGCTACACCTTC. It translates to CASSLVFSVHNYGYTF.

This clone was counted between two and nine times. The CDR3 DNA sequence: TGTGCCAGCAGTTACTCTTCCGGGGGAGTCAGCTATGGCTACACCTTC. Its translation is CASSYSSGGVSYGYTF. The V call is TRBV6-2 or TRBV6-3, the J call TRBJ1-2; a weak D match, TRBD1 (5 bases). V was clipped by 0 bases and J by 4 bases, with 15 bases between them. CDR3 length: 16 residues. Germline-derived CDR1 and CDR2 are MNHEY and SVGEGT.

The J gene is TRBJ1-1, the V gene TRBV5-1; no definite D call. The CDR3 spans 13 residues. The germline CDR1 and CDR2 sequences are SGHRS and YFSETQ. Trimming left V 2 bases short and J 4 bases short, with 9 bases between. Here the CDR3 reads CASSFDGLTEAFF. In DNA form, the CDR3 reads TGCGCCAGCAGCTTTGACGGACTCACTGAAGCTTTCTTT.

The chain employs TRBV4-3 and TRBJ1-3; a possible D gene is TRBD1 (5 bases). Germline loops: CDR1 LGHNA, CDR2 YSLEER. This CDR3 has 17 residues. V was pared by 0 bases and J by 2 bases, with 14 bases between. The CDR3 protein is CASSQEGAVGTGNTIYF. The DNA for the CDR3 is TGCGCCAGCAGCCAAGAAGGGGCAGTAGGAACTGGAAACACCATATATTTT.

The J gene is TRBJ1-2, the V gene TRBV6-6, with TRBD1 matching 11 bases. Germline lookup yields CDR1 MNHNY and CDR2 SVGAGI (reference sequence). This CDR3 contains 13 residues. V was clipped by 7 bases and J by 8 bases; unmatched bases: 6. CDR3 nucleotide sequence: TGTGCCAGCACCCTGGACAGGGGGCAGGGCTACACCTTC. Protein: CASTLDRGQGYTF.

The chain joins TRBV30 to TRBJ1-2; a possible D gene is TRBD1 (5 bases). Germline CDR1 reads GTSNPN; CDR2 reads SVGIG (reference sequence). Trimming shortened V by 1 base and J by 4 bases, and 13 bases separated the two germline ends. This CDR3 contains 14 residues. The CDR3 loop is CAWSGTGDFYGYTF. The DNA of the CDR3 is TGTGCCTGGAGTGGTACAGGCGACTTCTATGGCTACACCTTC. Drawing the rest from reference TRBV30 and TRBJ1-2, the complete variable domain is SQTIHQWPATLVQPVGSPLSLECTVEGTSNPNLYWYRQAAGRGLQLLFYSVGIGQISSEVPQNLSASRPQDRQFILSSKKLLLSDSGFYLCAWSGTGDFYGYTFGSGTRLTVV.

This clone appeared once. The V and J genes are TRBV3-1 (or the pseudogene TRBV3-2) and TRBJ2-1; TRBD2 agrees at 11 bases. Germline V gene data show CDR1 as LGHDT and CDR2 as YNNKEL (reference sequence). J was trimmed by 10 bases and V by 1 base; bases with no gene match: 9. The CDR3 covers 16 residues. This CDR3 is CASSQAIAGGPREQFF. CDR3 sequence (DNA): TGTGCCAGCAGCCAAGCAATAGCGGGGGGGCCAAGGGAGCAGTTCTTC.

V and J are TRBV6-6 and TRBJ1-6; the match to TRBD1 covers 10 bases. The V gene end was trimmed by 10 bases and the J gene end by 11 bases; junction bases not matched to a gene: 8. Germline assignment: CDR1 MNHNY and CDR2 SVGAGI (reference sequence). The CDR3 length is 13 residues. CDR3 nucleotide sequence: TGTGCCACAAGACAGGGGGCAAATGCACCCCTCCACTTT. Residues: CATRQGANAPLHF.

The CDR3 loop is CASSLWENEKLFF. The CDR3, as DNA: TGTGCCAGCAGCTTATGGGAGAATGAAAAACTGTTTTTT. The chain combines TRBV7-2 with TRBJ1-4; D gene uncertain. Germline assignment: CDR1 SGHTA and CDR2 FQGNSA. This CDR3 region has 13 residues. V lost 2 bases to trimming and J lost 5 bases, with 6 bases between them.

V and J are TRBV5-1 and TRBJ2-7; weak D call: TRBD2 (6 bases). Germline assignment: CDR1 SGHRS and CDR2 YFSETQ. V was trimmed by 4 bases and J by 6 bases, leaving 17 bases between them. This CDR3 has 14 residues. DNA for the CDR3: TGCGCCAGCAGCGCCCGAACCGATAGCGGCGAGCAGTACTTC. Its protein product is CASSARTDSGEQYF.

The gene calls are TRBV19 and TRBJ1-1; D is possibly TRBD1 (5 bases). From germline, CDR1 is LNHDA and CDR2 SQIVND (reference sequence). V was pared by 6 bases and J by 5 bases, with 13 bases between. The CDR3 sequence is 13 residues long. The CDR3 protein is CASSPSGGTEAFF. The CDR3 DNA reads as TGTGCCAGTAGCCCCTCTGGGGGGACTGAAGCTTTCTTT.

This clone was observed once. V and J are TRBV6-5 and TRBJ2-3; 7 bases agree with TRBD2. V shed 4 bases, J shed 11 bases, and the junction held 12 bases outside the gene matches. The germline V gene encodes CDR1 MNHEY and CDR2 SVGAGI. The CDR3 has 14 residues. This chain's CDR3 is CASSSTSLPRLQYF. In nucleotides, the CDR3 is TGTGCCAGCAGTTCGACTAGCCTACCGCGTTTGCAGTATTTT.

The V and J genes are TRBV5-1 and TRBJ2-1; TRBD1 agrees at 9 bases. V shed 0 bases, J shed 6 bases, and the junction held 7 bases outside the gene matches. Germline loops: CDR1 SGHRS, CDR2 YFSETQ. The length of the CDR3 is 16 residues. CDR3 sequence reads: CASSLGGTGRLNEQFF. CDR3 bases: TGCGCCAGCAGCTTGGGCGGGACAGGGAGGCTCAATGAGCAGTTCTTC.

The chain has TRBV20-1 and TRBJ2-1, with 9 positions matching TRBD1. The CDR3 length is 14 residues. V was pared by 3 bases and J by 5 bases, with 5 bases of the junction left unmatched. Per germline, CDR1 DFQATT and CDR2 SNEGSKA (reference sequence). The CDR3 spells CSASSGTGNNEQFF. The CDR3 bases are TGCAGTGCTAGTTCCGGGACAGGGAACAATGAGCAGTTCTTC.

The rearrangement links TRBV5-4 to TRBJ2-3; 12 bases map to TRBD2. After removal of 4 bases from V and 3 bases from J, the junction contained 6 bases not matched to a gene. This CDR3 is 16 amino acids long. Germline CDR1 reads SGHNT; CDR2 reads YYREEE (reference sequence). Written as DNA, the CDR3 is TGTGCCAGCAGCCCCGGACTAGCGGGACCGACAGATACGCAGTATTTT. This sequence encodes CASSPGLAGPTDTQYF.

This clone was picked up many times. The chain is built from TRBV14 and TRBJ2-2; no definite D call. Between the trimmed V and J ends, which lost 6 bases and 5 bases, there was a span of 10 bases. The germline gives CDR1 SGHDN, CDR2 FVKESK. CDR3 length: 13 amino acids. The DNA of the CDR3 is TGTGCCAGCAGTACGTTAACTACCGGGGAGCTGTTTTTT. As protein: CASSTLTTGELFF.

The chain carries TRBV6-5 and TRBJ1-5, with 9 nucleotides matching TRBD1. Trimming removed 6 bases from V and 6 bases from J; junction bases left unmatched: 9. The germline gives CDR1 MNHEY, CDR2 SVGAGI. The CDR3 consists of 15 residues. CDR3 residues: CASSAGTGPVQPQHF. The CDR3 bases are TGTGCCAGCAGCGCCGGGACAGGGCCCGTTCAGCCCCAGCATTTT.

The chain employs TRBV5-5 and TRBJ1-1, with 9 nucleotides matching TRBD1. The CDR3 is 17 amino acids. After removal of 2 bases from V and 9 bases from J, the junction contained 17 bases not matched to a gene. The germline V gene encodes CDR1 SGHKS and CDR2 YYEKEE (reference sequence). In DNA, the CDR3 is TGTGCCAGCAGCTTCGCTCCTTCCGGACAGGGGATCCCCCAAGCTTTCTTT. Amino acids: CASSFAPSGQGIPQAFF.

The rearrangement joins TRBV6-6 to TRBJ2-5; TRBD1 aligns across 9 bases. The V gene end was trimmed by 7 bases and the J gene end by 4 bases; junction bases not matched to a gene: 10. The CDR3 has 15 amino acids. Germline loops: CDR1 MNHNY, CDR2 SVGAGI (reference sequence). The chain's CDR3 is CASKPGTGRGETQYF. For the CDR3, the DNA is TGTGCCAGCAAGCCCGGGACAGGGAGGGGAGAGACCCAGTACTTC.

The chain is built from TRBV5-1 and TRBJ2-7, with 9 positions matching TRBD1. J lost 7 bases, V lost 1 base, and 15 bases had no gene match. CDR3 length: 17 amino acids. The germline V gene has CDR1 SGHRS and CDR2 YFSETQ. In nucleotides, the CDR3 is TGCGCCAGCAGCTTGTCCCCCCAACAGGGGGCGTTTGGGGAGCAGTACTTC. It yields the protein CASSLSPQQGAFGEQYF.

The V call is TRBV29-1, the J call TRBJ1-5, with 7 bases that match TRBD1. V lost 6 bases to trimming and J lost 5 bases; unmatched junction nucleotides: 10. The germline V gene has CDR1 SQVTM and CDR2 ANQGSEA. The CDR3 spans 14 residues. The chain's CDR3 is CSVKGGTGDQPQHF. In DNA, the CDR3 is TGCAGCGTCAAGGGGGGAACAGGGGATCAGCCCCAGCATTTT. Full variable domain (outside the CDR3, taken from reference TRBV29-1 and TRBJ1-5): SAVISQKPSRDICQRGTSLTIQCQVDSQVTMMFWYRQQPGQSLTLIATANQGSEATYESGFVIDKFPISRPNLTFSTLTVSNMSPEDSSIYLCSVKGGTGDQPQHFGDGTRLSIL.

This chain connects TRBV6-5 to TRBJ1-1; TRBD1 matches at 8 bases. V was pared by 6 bases and J by 4 bases, with 4 bases of the junction left unmatched. There are 13 residues in the CDR3. CDR1 MNHEY and CDR2 SVGAGI come from the germline V gene. The CDR3 region has the DNA TGTGCCAGCAGGACAGGGGCCCCCACTGAAGCTTTCTTT. Residues: CASRTGAPTEAFF.

A single count supports this clone. V and J are TRBV12-3 or TRBV12-4 and TRBJ1-2; maybe TRBD1 (5 bases). Trimming took off 6 bases at V and 8 bases at J, with 13 bases between the two ends. The CDR3 extends over 12 amino acids. DNA of the CDR3: TGTGCCAGCAGACCTGATGGGGGGGGCTACACCTTC. Its protein product is CASRPDGGGYTF.